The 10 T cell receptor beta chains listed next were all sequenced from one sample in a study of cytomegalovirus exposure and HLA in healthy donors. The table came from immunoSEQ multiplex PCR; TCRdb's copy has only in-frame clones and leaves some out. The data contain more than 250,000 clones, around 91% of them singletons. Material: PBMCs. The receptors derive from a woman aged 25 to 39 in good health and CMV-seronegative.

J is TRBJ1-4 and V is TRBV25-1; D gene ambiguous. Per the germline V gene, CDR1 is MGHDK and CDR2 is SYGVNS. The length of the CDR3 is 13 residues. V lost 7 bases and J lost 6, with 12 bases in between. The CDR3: CASTSRTHEKLFF. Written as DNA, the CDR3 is TGTGCCAGCACCTCGAGGACGCATGAAAAACTGTTTTTT.

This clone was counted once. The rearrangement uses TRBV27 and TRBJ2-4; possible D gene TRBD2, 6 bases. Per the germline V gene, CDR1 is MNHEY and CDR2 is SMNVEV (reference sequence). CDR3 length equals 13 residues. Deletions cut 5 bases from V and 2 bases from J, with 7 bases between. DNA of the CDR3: TGTGCCAGCAGTCGGGAGTCCAAAAACATTCAGTACTTC. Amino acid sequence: CASSRESKNIQYF.

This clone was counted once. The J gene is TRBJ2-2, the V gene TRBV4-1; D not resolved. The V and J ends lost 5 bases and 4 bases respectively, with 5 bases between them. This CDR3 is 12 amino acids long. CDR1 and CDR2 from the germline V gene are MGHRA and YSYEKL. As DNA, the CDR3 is TGCGCCAGCAGCGCCATCACCGGGGAGCTGTTTTTT. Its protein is CASSAITGELFF.

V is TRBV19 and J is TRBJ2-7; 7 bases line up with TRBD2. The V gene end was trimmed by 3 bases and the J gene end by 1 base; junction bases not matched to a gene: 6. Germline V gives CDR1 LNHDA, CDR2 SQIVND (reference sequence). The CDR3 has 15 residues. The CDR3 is CASSIRPSGSYEQYF. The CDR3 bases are TGTGCCAGTAGTATTAGGCCTAGCGGATCCTACGAGCAGTACTTC.

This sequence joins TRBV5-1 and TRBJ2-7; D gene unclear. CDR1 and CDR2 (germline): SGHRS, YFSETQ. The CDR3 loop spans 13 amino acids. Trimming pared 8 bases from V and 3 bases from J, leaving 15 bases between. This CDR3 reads CASGNGPDYEQYF. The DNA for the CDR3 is TGCGCCAGTGGAAACGGACCGGACTACGAGCAGTACTTC. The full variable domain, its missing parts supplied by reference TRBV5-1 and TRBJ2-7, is KAGVTQTPRYLIKTRGQQVTLSCSPISGHRSVSWYQQTPGQGLQFLFEYFSETQRNKGNFPGRFSGRQFSNSRSEMNVSTLELGDSALYLCASGNGPDYEQYFGPGTRLTVT.

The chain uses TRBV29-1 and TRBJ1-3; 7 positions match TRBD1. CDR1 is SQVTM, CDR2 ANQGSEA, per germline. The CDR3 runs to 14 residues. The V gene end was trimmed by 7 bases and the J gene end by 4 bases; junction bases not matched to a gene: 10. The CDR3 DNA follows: TGCAGCGCTGGCCGAGACAGGGAAGGAAACACCATATATTTT. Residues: CSAGRDREGNTIYF.

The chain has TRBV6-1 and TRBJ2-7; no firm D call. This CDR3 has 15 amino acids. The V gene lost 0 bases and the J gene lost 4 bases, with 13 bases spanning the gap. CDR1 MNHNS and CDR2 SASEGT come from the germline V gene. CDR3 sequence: CASSEALPGQYEQYF. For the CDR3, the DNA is TGTGCCAGCAGTGAAGCGCTACCGGGTCAATACGAGCAGTACTTC.

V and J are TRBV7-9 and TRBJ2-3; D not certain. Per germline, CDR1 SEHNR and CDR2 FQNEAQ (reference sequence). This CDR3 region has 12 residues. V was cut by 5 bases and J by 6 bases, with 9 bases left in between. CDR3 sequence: CASSPTGDTQYF. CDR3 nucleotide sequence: TGTGCCAGCAGCCCGACTGGGGATACGCAGTATTTT.

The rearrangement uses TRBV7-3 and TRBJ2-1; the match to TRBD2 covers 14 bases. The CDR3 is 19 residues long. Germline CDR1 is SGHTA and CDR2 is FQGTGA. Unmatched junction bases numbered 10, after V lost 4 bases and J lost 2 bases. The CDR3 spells CASSSPGLAGDGAYNEQFF. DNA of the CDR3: TGTGCCAGCAGCTCGCCGGGACTAGCGGGAGATGGGGCCTACAATGAGCAGTTCTTC.

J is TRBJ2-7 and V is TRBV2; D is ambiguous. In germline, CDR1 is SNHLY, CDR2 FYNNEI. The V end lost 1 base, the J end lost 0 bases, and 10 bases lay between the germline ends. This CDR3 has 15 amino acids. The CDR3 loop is CASSEDRTSSYEQYF. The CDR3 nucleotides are TGTGCCAGCAGTGAAGACAGAACAAGCTCCTACGAGCAGTACTTC.